This T cell receptor beta chain originates from a study of T cells in Graves' hyperthyroidism and ophthalmopathy. The CDR3 totals 15 residues. Germline values: CDR1 MNHEY, CDR2 SMNVEV (reference sequence). V dropped 2 bases and J dropped 3; count of bases not matched to a gene: 4. The CDR3 regions of TCR beta were amplified from RNA transcripts. Using the HTBI primer set, a first-round RT-PCR was run on the TCR CDR3. TCRdb used MiXCR to reprocess the multiplex PCR reads, holding one entry per CDR3 protein. The sample gives fewer than 800,000 distinct CDR3 sequences, 16% of which show up once; about 8.4% is in the top ten. This clonotype came up a few times. The antigen remains undetermined. Notes on the study in general: Progression to ophthalmopathy was predicted a median of roughly 6.6 months early.

Lactation, pregnancy, other autoimmune disease or uncontrolled infection excluded patients. The TCR was taken from a man in his late teens or twenties with Graves' hyperthyroidism. Sequencing was performed on blood. V is TRBV27 and J is TRBJ2-3; 8 bases map to TRBD2. The CDR3 loop is CASSLGLALTDTQYF. In DNA, the CDR3 is TGTGCCAGCAGTTTAGGACTAGCCCTGACAGATACGCAGTATTTT.